These T cell receptor beta chains were read from a single sample in a study of regulatory T cells in long-lasting Graves disease. TCRdb passed the multiplex PCR reads through MiXCR, listing each CDR3 protein once. The data show hundreds of thousands of distinct CDR3 sequences, with 12% seen just once and approximately 9% held by the top ten. This sample was also put to use in a study of T cells in Graves' hyperthyroidism and ophthalmopathy.

Sample: peripheral blood mononuclear cells (PBMCs), taken at new diagnosis, from a patient treated with antithyroid drugs. These receptors all stem from a woman in her twenties or thirties with Graves disease. Each CDR3 is given with its conserved first and last residue. A D gene is named only where the DNA matches it firmly. Some rows mark clone size as missing; the rest say once, few, many or name a class of expanded clone.

v_gene	abundance	j_gene	d_gene	CDR3aa	CDR3nt
TRBV20-1	many	TRBJ1-1	NA	CSANTEAFF	TGCAGTGCGAACACTGAAGCTTTCTTT
TRBV12-3/TRBV12-4	many	TRBJ1-1	NA	CASSFDSRRTEAFF	TGTGCCAGCAGTTTCGACAGCCGACGGACTGAAGCTTTCTTT
TRBV12-3/TRBV12-4	many	TRBJ1-6	NA	CASSLGAPLYNSPLHF	TGTGCCAGCAGCCTCGGCGCCCCTTTGTATAATTCACCCCTCCACTTT
TRBV19	few	TRBJ2-3	NA	CASRIDGVVADTQYF	TGTGCCAGTAGGATTGACGGAGTGGTTGCAGATACGCAGTATTTT
TRBV6-2/TRBV6-3	few	TRBJ2-7	NA	CASSFPWRSPYEQYF	TGTGCCAGCAGTTTCCCGTGGCGGTCCCCCTACGAGCAGTACTTC
TRBV6-9	many	TRBJ1-2	NA	CASSYRREGYGYTF	TGTGCCAGCAGTTACCGTAGGGAAGGCTATGGCTACACCTTC
TRBV7-2	NA	TRBJ2-1	NA	CASSFSGQSNNEQFF	TGTGCCAGCAGCTTTAGTGGACAGTCGAACAATGAGCAGTTCTTC
TRBV20-1	many	TRBJ2-5	NA	CSASPGAGGETQYF	TGCAGTGCGTCGCCAGGGGCAGGCGGAGAGACCCAGTACTTC
TRBV5-1	many	TRBJ2-1	TRBD2	CASSYLIQGGRAEITYNEQFF	TGCGCCAGCAGCTATTTGATTCAGGGCGGGAGGGCCGAAATCACCTACAATGAGCAGTTCTTC
TRBV12-3/TRBV12-4	many	TRBJ2-2	TRBD1	CASNRGTGLFDTGELFF	TGTGCCAGTAATCGGGGGACAGGGTTGTTCGACACCGGGGAGCTGTTTTTT
TRBV6-4	many	TRBJ2-2	TRBD2	CASSRLAGEPGELFF	TGTGCCAGCAGTAGACTAGCGGGAGAGCCCGGGGAGCTGTTTTTT
TRBV28	many	TRBJ2-7	NA	CASSPPPSDFAYEQYF	TGTGCCAGCAGTCCACCCCCTAGCGACTTCGCCTACGAGCAGTACTTC
TRBV28	many	TRBJ1-1	NA	CASSSAHTEAFF	TGTGCCAGCAGTTCAGCGCACACTGAAGCTTTCTTT
TRBV28	many	TRBJ1-5	NA	CASSFSGRGSNQPQHF	TGTGCCAGCAGTTTTTCGGGCAGGGGTAGCAATCAGCCCCAGCATTTT
TRBV28	many	TRBJ1-1	TRBD1	CASSSISGGRTEAFF	TGTGCCAGCAGTTCGATATCAGGGGGCCGCACTGAAGCTTTCTTT
TRBV9	NA	TRBJ2-5	TRBD1	CASSVATGAFSQETQYF	TGTGCCAGCAGCGTAGCTACAGGGGCGTTCTCCCAAGAGACCCAGTACTTC
TRBV6-1	few	TRBJ2-2	TRBD2	CASTLAGGRDTGELFF	TGTGCCAGCACGCTAGCGGGAGGGCGGGACACCGGGGAGCTGTTTTTT
TRBV15	NA	TRBJ2-7	TRBD2	CATSSSSGRAYEQYF	TGTGCCACCAGCAGCTCTAGCGGGAGGGCCTACGAGCAGTACTTC
TRBV2	many	TRBJ2-1	TRBD1	CASSLGTGVYNEQFF	TGTGCCAGCAGTTTGGGGACAGGGGTCTACAATGAGCAGTTCTTC
TRBV30	many	TRBJ1-1	TRBD1	CAWSKGADTEAFF	TGTGCCTGGAGTAAGGGGGCGGACACTGAAGCTTTCTTT
TRBV2	NA	TRBJ1-5	TRBD1	CASRRTWTGTGGNQPQHF	TGTGCCAGCAGACGCACCTGGACAGGGACAGGAGGCAATCAGCCCCAGCATTTT
TRBV18	few	TRBJ2-1	TRBD2	CASSPSGLAGSGEQFF	TGTGCCAGCTCACCATCAGGACTAGCGGGATCAGGGGAGCAGTTCTTC
TRBV18	few	TRBJ1-2	NA	CASSPLPPGHGTAGYTF	TGTGCCAGCTCACCGCTTCCCCCGGGACACGGAACGGCGGGCTACACCTTC
TRBV4-2	few	TRBJ2-3	TRBD1	CASSSRGQGAGDTQYF	TGTGCCAGCAGCTCTCGGGGACAGGGGGCTGGAGATACGCAGTATTTT
TRBV28	many	TRBJ1-5	NA	CAGGGDGNQPQHF	TGTGCCGGGGGGGGCGATGGCAATCAGCCCCAGCATTTT
TRBV19	NA	TRBJ2-7	NA	CASGETPSYEQYF	TGTGCCAGTGGGGAGACTCCCTCCTACGAGCAGTACTTC
TRBV10-2	many	TRBJ1-2	NA	CASSDGAPDGYTF	TGCGCCAGCAGTGACGGGGCGCCTGATGGCTACACCTTC
TRBV4-2	few	TRBJ2-3	TRBD2	CASSQAVPSGIDGDTQYF	TGTGCCAGCAGCCAAGCTGTCCCCAGCGGGATTGACGGTGATACGCAGTATTTT
TRBV4-2	NA	TRBJ2-7	TRBD1	CASSAAGTGGLEQYF	TGTGCCAGCAGCGCCGCCGGGACAGGGGGCCTCGAGCAGTACTTC
TRBV7-2	many	TRBJ1-1	NA	CASSPPGSDTEAFF	TGTGCCAGCAGCCCCCCAGGGAGCGACACTGAAGCTTTCTTT
TRBV7-2	NA	TRBJ2-2	NA	CASSLDPSGSITGELFF	TGTGCCAGCAGCTTAGATCCCTCCGGGAGTATCACCGGGGAGCTGTTTTTT
TRBV4-1	many	TRBJ1-4	TRBD1	CASSHPWTGDEKLFF	TGCGCCAGCAGCCACCCTTGGACAGGGGATGAAAAACTGTTTTTT
TRBV10-3	many	TRBJ1-1	NA	CAISEFELSGDNTEAFF	TGTGCCATCAGTGAGTTCGAACTGTCTGGGGACAACACTGAAGCTTTCTTT
TRBV20-1	many	TRBJ2-5	TRBD1	CSAGKTGYQETQYF	TGCAGTGCTGGAAAGACAGGGTACCAAGAGACCCAGTACTTC
TRBV27	many	TRBJ1-1	NA	CASSLATPPRAAFF	TGTGCCAGCAGTTTAGCGACCCCGCCTAGAGCAGCTTTCTTT
TRBV4-1	many	TRBJ2-3	NA	CASSQVSLRDTQYF	TGCGCCAGCAGCCAAGTGTCCCTCAGGGATACGCAGTATTTT
TRBV20-1	many	TRBJ2-7	TRBD2	CSARRASGPYEQYF	TGCAGTGCTAGAAGGGCTAGCGGACCCTACGAGCAGTACTTC
TRBV28	many	TRBJ2-1	TRBD1	CASSSHRQGVNEQFF	TGTGCCAGCAGTTCCCATCGACAGGGGGTGAATGAGCAGTTCTTC
TRBV19	many	TRBJ1-4	NA	CASSIYLKGSTLFF	TGTGCCAGTAGTATCTACCTGAAAGGCTCGACACTGTTTTTT
TRBV10-2	NA	TRBJ2-1	TRBD2	CASGAGGLNEQFF	TGCGCCAGCGGGGCGGGAGGGTTGAATGAGCAGTTCTTC
TRBV10-3	many	TRBJ2-7	NA	CAISMTANYEQYF	TGTGCCATCAGTATGACAGCGAACTACGAGCAGTACTTC
TRBV19	many	TRBJ2-1	TRBD1	CASSIWQGAGNEQFF	TGTGCCAGTAGTATTTGGCAGGGGGCAGGAAATGAGCAGTTCTTC
TRBV2	many	TRBJ2-3	TRBD1	CASRVPGQFTDTQYF	TGTGCCAGCAGGGTCCCGGGACAGTTCACAGATACGCAGTATTTT